The clone carrying this T cell receptor beta chain was recorded many times. Antigen unknown. The CDR3 totals 15 residues. With 5 bases removed from V and 8 bases from J, the gap between germline ends came to 18 bases. These data come from a study of early T cells in non-severe SARS-CoV-2 infection. Study as a whole: Bulk RNA taken from unsorted whole blood was sequenced, leaving chains unpaired.

General observations from the study: VDJdb matches were skewed toward anti-spike CD8 T cell responses.

Attached unique molecular identifiers marked individual cDNA molecules. One entry per CDR3 protein results from TCRdb running MiXCR on the 5' RACE reads. The sample records roughly 50,000 distinct CDR3 sequences, approximately 9.4% being singletons. Sequenced: whole blood. The chain combines TRBV12-3 or TRBV12-4 with TRBJ1-4; maybe TRBD1 (5 bases). The TCR sequence derives from an adult who was a healthcare worker with PCR-confirmed SARS-CoV-2 infection or an uninfected control (not recorded which). The CDR3 region is CASSPTVAGDEKLFF. The CDR3 coding sequence is TGTGCCAGCAGTCCGACAGTGGCCGGAGACGAAAAACTGTTTTTT.